This TCR beta chain was profiled in a study of CD8+CD57+ T cells in acquired aplastic anemia. An expansion of CD8+CD57+ cells by flow cytometry had been shown in patients chosen for sequencing. The study profiled TCR beta VDJ and CDR3 using genomic DNA as template. One entry per CDR3 protein, called by TCRdb with MiXCR from the reads. The sample yields some 180,000 distinct CDR3 sequences, about 44% seen once. This clonotype was picked up many times. Antigen: not known. V dropped 5 bases and J dropped 3; count of bases not matched to a gene: 12. This CDR3 spans 16 amino acids. Germline CDR1 and CDR2: DFQATT and SNEGSKA (reference sequence). Study-level results: It was found that some 30 CD8+ CDR3 sequences were shared between patients and controls.

The source is a human donor with aplastic anemia. V usage is TRBV20-1 and J usage is TRBJ1-1, with 10 bases matching TRBD1. Sequenced: sorted CD4+, CD8+, or CD8+CD57+ T cells (not recorded which) from PBMCs. The CDR3 nucleotides are TGCAGTGCTCAAGACAAAGGACAGGGGGGCGACACTGAAGCTTTCTTT. Translation: CSAQDKGQGGDTEAFF.